This T cell receptor beta chain was captured by sequencing in a study of OX40 agonist ivuxolimab in advanced cancers. Study background: Cancers in dose escalation were hepatocellular, melanoma, renal cell and head and neck.

Sequencing was performed with immunoSEQ multiplex PCR; in TCRdb, only in-frame clones are kept and a portion is missing. This sample yields 40,000 to 45,000 clones, of which roughly 80% are seen a single time; 6.5% to 8% belongs to the top ten. The ends were cut back, 1 base at V and 4 bases at J, with 10 bases in the middle. Germline V gene lookup returns CDR1 KGHSH and CDR2 LQKENI. The CDR3 is 14 residues long. This receptor was taken from an adult with an advanced solid tumor such as melanoma, head and neck, liver or kidney cancer. The sequences come from CD4+ or CD8+ T cells sorted from blood, collected in a trial of the OX40 agonist ivuxolimab. The rearrangement links TRBV18 to TRBJ1-2; D perhaps matches TRBD1 (5 bases). The CDR3 is CASSPRQGGYGYTF. In DNA, the CDR3 is TGTGCCAGCTCACCACGTCAGGGTGGCTATGGCTACACCTTC.